This T cell receptor (beta chain) appears in the sequencing data of a study of cytomegalovirus exposure and HLA in healthy donors. Overall study context: Earlier results showed 117 million unique TCR beta sequences derived from about 179 million T cells.

PCR was performed using 60 Vbeta and 13 Jbeta primers. Method: immunoSEQ multiplex PCR; TCRdb's copy keeps in-frame clones and lacks some. Here the sample spans approximately 37,000 clones, 82% being singletons. Study outcomes and limitations: According to a later analysis, most TCR beta chains associated with CMV appeared HLA-restricted.

This clone turned up a few times. Its antigen is not identified. V shed 5 bases, J shed 7 bases, and the junction held 4 bases outside the gene matches. CDR1 is GTSNPN and CDR2 is SVGIG in the germline V gene (reference sequence). CDR3 length equals 13 residues. The chain couples TRBV30 to TRBJ1-4; 10 nucleotides line up with TRBD1. The sample consisted of PBMCs. The receptor was isolated from a young woman in good health and CMV-seropositive. The chain's CDR3 is CAWARTGGEKLFF. The CDR3 coding sequence is TGTGCCTGGGCCCGGACAGGGGGTGAAAAACTGTTTTTT.